This record looks at one T cell receptor beta chain sequence and its context. Its antigen is currently not known. Base qualities are not provided; no much larger clone lies one nucleotide away. This sample stems from a study of identical twins (dated by TCRdb to about 2016). Regarding the complete study: The study deep-sequenced TCR alpha and beta repertoires from monozygotic twins, unrelated adults of various ages and cord blood to test whether fetal clonotypes persist. To rule out contamination, the twin experiments were replicated at different times with different library preparation protocols. Points the paper makes about the study in general: The excess sharing between twins in beta out-of-frame sequences was weaker because fewer shared sequences reduced the signal-to-noise ratio. Invariant T cells such as MAIT and iNKT could partly confound zero-insertion analyses, although diverse VJ usage argued against such confounding for most clonotypes. Abundant cord blood beta clonotypes had fewer insertions, young adult naive repertoires showed a similar but weaker trend, and memory repertoires showed no such trend. Out-of-frame TCR alpha sharing in monozygotic twins was systematically underestimated by recombination models, whereas sharing between unrelated individuals was in agreement with the recombination models. Because the same donors could not be followed over many years, the conclusions relied on cross-sectional statistical analysis. Out-of-frame TCR alpha sequences shared between twins showed an excess of low generation-probability sequences compared with coincidental sharing between unrelated individuals.

The library was made by 5' RACE. The sequencer listed for this sample is Illumina HiSeq 2000. Template switching added a universal primer binding site, and the final cDNA carried a unique molecular identifier that allowed TCR cDNA molecules to be counted accurately. Specific primers in the conserved constant-segment region were used to synthesize first-strand cDNA for the TCR alpha and beta chains. To control for contamination, each cDNA library was double barcoded with a SMART-Mk sample barcode plus Illumina barcodes. TruSeq adapter sequences along with Illumina sample barcodes were introduced in two successive PCR steps. The Illumina HiSeq platform was used with custom primers to sequence TCR alpha and beta cDNA libraries. Per the original workflow: Unique molecular identifiers were extracted from raw reads with MiGEC, and CDR3 positions were determined with MiXCR. For each individual, recombination models were inferred using an EM algorithm with the repgenHMM and IGoR tools. The analysis of shared clonotypes was done with the tcR package in R, with sharing normalized by the product of cloneset sizes. To study raw recombination without the effects of thymic and clonal selection, out-of-frame nonproductive sequences were analyzed. The public reads were reprocessed in TCRdb via fastp at Q25 and MiXCR, keeping in-frame beta chains. Rows with a matching CDR3 protein are joined into one entry that keeps the most common DNA and genes. The V and J calls and clone size are TCRdb's, not the authors'. In all, the sample holds roughly 250,000 distinct CDR3 sequences, and around an eighth of those were seen once. Around 9% of the sample belongs to the ten largest clones.

According to the germline V gene (reference sequence), CDR1 reads DFQATT and CDR2 reads SNEGSKA. At the junction V is shortened by 3 bases and J by 4 bases, with 13 bases in between. From cysteine to phenylalanine, the CDR3 is 13 amino acids long. Only CDR3 DNA is held: 39 bases, read in frame from base 1. All donors were healthy Caucasians. Using Miltenyi CD45RO+ enrichment and human naive T-cell isolation kits, memory (CD45RO+) and naive T cells were isolated from PBMC. Input material: memory (CD45RO+) T cells sorted from blood. According to the study, the label for this sample's cell subset or site signals: CD45RO+ enriched T cells. This clonotype was sampled from a young woman in good health. The chain uses TRBV20-1 and TRBJ2-7; the D segment could be TRBD2, given 7 matching bases. The DNA reads TGCAGTGCTAGCGGGGGGCGGACTTACGAGCAGTACTTC. It translates to CSASGGRTYEQYF.